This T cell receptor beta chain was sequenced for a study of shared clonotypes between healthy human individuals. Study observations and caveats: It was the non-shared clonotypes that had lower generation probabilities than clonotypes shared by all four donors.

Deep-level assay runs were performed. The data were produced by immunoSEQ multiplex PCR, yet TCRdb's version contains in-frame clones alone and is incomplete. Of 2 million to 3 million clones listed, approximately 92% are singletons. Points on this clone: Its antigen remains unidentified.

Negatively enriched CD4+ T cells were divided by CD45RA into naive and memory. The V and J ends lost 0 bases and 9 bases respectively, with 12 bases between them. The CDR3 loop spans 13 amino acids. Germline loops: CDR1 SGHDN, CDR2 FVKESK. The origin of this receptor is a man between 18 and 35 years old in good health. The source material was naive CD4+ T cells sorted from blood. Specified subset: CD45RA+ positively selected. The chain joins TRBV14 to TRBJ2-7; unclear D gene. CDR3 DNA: TGTGCCAGCAGCCAAGATTTGAATCTCGGGCAGTACTTC. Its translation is CASSQDLNLGQYF.